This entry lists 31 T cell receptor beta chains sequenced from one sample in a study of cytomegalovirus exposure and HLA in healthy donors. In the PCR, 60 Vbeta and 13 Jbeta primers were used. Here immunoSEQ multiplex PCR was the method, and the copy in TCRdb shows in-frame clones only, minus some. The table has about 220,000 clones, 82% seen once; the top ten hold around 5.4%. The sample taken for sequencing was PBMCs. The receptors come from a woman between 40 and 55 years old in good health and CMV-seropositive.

DNA for the CDR3: TGTGCCAGCAGCGTAGGGGCAGATACATTGGACGAGCAGTACTTC. Protein product: CASSVGADTLDEQYF. The chain couples TRBV9 to TRBJ2-7; the D is unclear. This CDR3 has 15 residues. The V end was cut by 0 bases, the J end by 5 bases, with 15 bases between. Germline assignment: CDR1 SGDLS and CDR2 YYNGEE.

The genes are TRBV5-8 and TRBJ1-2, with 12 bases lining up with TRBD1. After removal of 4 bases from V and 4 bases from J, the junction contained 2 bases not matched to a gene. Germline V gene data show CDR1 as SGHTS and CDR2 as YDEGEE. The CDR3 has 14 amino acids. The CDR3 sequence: CASSLGQGAYGYTF. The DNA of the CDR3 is TGTGCCAGCAGCCTGGGACAGGGGGCCTATGGCTACACCTTC. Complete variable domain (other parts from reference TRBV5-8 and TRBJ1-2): EAGVTQSPTHLIKTRGQQATLRCSPISGHTSVYWYQQALGLGLQFLLWYDEGEERNRGNFPPRFSGRQFPNYSSELNVNALELEDSALYLCASSLGQGAYGYTFGSGTRLTVV.

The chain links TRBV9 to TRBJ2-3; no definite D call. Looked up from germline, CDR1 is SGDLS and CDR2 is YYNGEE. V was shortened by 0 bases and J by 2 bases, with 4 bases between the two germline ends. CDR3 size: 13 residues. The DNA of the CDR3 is TGTGCCAGCAGCGTAGACACCACAGATACGCAGTATTTT. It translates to CASSVDTTDTQYF.

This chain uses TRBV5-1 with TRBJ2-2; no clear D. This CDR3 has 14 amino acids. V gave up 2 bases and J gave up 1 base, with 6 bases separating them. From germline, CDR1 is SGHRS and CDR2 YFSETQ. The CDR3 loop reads CASSLRGNTGELFF. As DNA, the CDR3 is TGCGCCAGCAGCTTACGAGGGAACACCGGGGAGCTGTTTTTT.

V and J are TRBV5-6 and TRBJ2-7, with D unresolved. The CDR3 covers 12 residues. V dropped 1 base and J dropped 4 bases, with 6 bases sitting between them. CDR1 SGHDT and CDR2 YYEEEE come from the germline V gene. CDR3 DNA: TGTGCCAGCAGCTTGACAGATTACGAGCAGTACTTC. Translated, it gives CASSLTDYEQYF.

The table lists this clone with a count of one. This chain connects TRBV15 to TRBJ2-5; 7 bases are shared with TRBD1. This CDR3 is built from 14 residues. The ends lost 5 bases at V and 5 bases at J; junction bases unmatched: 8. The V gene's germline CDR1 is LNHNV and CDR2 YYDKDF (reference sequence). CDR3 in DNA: TGTGCCACCAGCGGTAGACAGGGAAGGGAGACCCAGTACTTC. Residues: CATSGRQGRETQYF.

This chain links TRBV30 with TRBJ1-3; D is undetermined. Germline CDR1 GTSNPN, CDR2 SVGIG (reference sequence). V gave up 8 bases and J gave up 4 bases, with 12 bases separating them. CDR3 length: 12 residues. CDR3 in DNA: TGTGCCCAGGCCCCTCTCGGAAACACCATATATTTT. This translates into CAQAPLGNTIYF. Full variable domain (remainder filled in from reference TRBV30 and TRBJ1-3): SQTIHQWPATLVQPVGSPLSLECTVEGTSNPNLYWYRQAAGRGLQLLFYSVGIGQISSEVPQNLSASRPQDRQFILSSKKLLLSDSGFYLCAQAPLGNTIYFGEGSWLTVV.

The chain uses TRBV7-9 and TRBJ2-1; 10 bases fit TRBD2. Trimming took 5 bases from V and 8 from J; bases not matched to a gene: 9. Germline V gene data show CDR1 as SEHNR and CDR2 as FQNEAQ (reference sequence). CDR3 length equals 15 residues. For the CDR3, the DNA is TGTGCCAGCAGCCGCAGAAGCGGGGGGGCCGATGAGCAGTTCTTC. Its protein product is CASSRRSGGADEQFF.

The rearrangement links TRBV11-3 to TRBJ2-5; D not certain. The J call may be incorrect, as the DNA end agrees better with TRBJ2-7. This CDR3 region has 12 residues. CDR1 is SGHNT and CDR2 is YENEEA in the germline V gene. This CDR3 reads CASSLRAYEQYF. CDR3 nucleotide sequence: TGTGCCAGCAGCTTACGCGCCTACGAGCAGTACTTC.

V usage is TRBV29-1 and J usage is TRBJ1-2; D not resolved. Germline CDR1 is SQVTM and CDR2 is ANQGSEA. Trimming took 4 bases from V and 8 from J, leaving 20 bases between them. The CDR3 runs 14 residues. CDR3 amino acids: CSVARVQAFHGYTF. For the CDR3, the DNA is TGCAGCGTTGCTCGAGTTCAGGCCTTCCACGGCTACACCTTC.

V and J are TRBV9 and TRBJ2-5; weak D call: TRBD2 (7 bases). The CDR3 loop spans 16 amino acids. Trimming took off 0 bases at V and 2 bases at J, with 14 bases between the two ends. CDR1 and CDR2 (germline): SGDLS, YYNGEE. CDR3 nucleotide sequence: TGTGCCAGCAGCGTAGAGGATAGGGGGGGTCAAGAGACCCAGTACTTC. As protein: CASSVEDRGGQETQYF.

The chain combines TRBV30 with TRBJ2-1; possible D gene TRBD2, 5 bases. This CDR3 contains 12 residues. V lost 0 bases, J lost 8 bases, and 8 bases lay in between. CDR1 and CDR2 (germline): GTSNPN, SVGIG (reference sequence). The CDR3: CAWSVLRDEQFF. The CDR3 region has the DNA TGTGCCTGGAGTGTACTGCGGGATGAGCAGTTCTTC.

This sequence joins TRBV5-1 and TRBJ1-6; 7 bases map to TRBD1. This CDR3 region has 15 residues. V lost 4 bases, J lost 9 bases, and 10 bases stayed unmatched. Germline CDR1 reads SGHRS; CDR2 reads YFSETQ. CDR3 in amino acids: CASSVTQGPTSPLHF. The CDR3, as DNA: TGCGCCAGCAGCGTAACACAGGGGCCGACTTCACCCCTCCACTTT. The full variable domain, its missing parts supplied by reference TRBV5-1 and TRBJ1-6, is KAGVTQTPRYLIKTRGQQVTLSCSPISGHRSVSWYQQTPGQGLQFLFEYFSETQRNKGNFPGRFSGRQFSNSRSEMNVSTLELGDSALYLCASSVTQGPTSPLHFGNGTRLTVT.

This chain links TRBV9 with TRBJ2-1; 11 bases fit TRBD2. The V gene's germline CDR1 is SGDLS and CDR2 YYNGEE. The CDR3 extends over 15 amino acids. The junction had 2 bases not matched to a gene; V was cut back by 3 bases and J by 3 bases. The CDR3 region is CASSGGLADYNEQFF. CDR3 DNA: TGTGCCAGCAGCGGGGGACTAGCGGACTACAATGAGCAGTTCTTC.

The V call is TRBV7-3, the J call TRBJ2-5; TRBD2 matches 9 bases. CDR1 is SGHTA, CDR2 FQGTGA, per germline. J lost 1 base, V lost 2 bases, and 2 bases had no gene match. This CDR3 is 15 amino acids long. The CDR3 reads CASSLGGGAQETQYF. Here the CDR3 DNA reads TGTGCCAGCAGCTTAGGCGGGGGGGCCCAAGAGACCCAGTACTTC.

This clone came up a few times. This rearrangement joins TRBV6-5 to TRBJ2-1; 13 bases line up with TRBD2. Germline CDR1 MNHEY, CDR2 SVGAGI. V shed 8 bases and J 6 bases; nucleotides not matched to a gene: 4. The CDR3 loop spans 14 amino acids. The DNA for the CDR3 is TGTGCCAGCGGTGGACTAGCGGGAGCCAATGAGCAGTTCTTC. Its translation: CASGGLAGANEQFF.

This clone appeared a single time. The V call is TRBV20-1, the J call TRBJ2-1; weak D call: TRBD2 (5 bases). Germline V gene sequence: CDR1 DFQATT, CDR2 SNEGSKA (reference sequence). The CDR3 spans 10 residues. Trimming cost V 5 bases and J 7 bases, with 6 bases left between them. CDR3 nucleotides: TGCAGTGCTGGCGGGAATGAGCAGTTCTTC. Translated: CSAGGNEQFF.

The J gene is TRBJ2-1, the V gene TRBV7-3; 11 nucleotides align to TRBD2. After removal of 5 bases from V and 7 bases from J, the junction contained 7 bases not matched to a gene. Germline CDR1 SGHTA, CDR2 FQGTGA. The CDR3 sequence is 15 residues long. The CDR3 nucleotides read TGTGCCAGCAGCCCTCGTAGCGGGGGGGAAAATGAGCAGTTCTTC. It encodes CASSPRSGGENEQFF.

As DNA, the CDR3 is TGTGCCAGCAGCTTGCTGAGCGGGACCTTTGACAATGAGCAGTTCTTC. It specifies CASSLLSGTFDNEQFF. The chain uses TRBV5-6 and TRBJ2-1; 7 nucleotides line up with TRBD2. The CDR3 contains 16 residues. V trimming: 1 base; J trimming: 5 bases; junction bases outside the gene matches: 9. Germline values: CDR1 SGHDT, CDR2 YYEEEE.

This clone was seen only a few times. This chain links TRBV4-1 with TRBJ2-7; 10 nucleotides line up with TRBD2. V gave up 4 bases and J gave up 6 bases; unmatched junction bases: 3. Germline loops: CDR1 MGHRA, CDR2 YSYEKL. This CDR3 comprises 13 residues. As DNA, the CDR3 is TGCGCCAGCAGCCGTACTAGCGGGATCGAGCAGTACTTC. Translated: CASSRTSGIEQYF.

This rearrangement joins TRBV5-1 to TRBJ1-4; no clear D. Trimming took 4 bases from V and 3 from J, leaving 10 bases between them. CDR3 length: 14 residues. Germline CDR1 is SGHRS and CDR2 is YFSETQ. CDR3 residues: CASSTTMSNEKLFF. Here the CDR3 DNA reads TGCGCCAGCAGCACCACAATGTCTAATGAAAAACTGTTTTTT.

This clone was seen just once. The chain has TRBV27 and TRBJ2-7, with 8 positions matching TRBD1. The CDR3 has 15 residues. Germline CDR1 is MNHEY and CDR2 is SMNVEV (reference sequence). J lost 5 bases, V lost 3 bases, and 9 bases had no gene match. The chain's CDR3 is CASSLSGQGRHEQYF. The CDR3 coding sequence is TGTGCCAGCAGTTTGTCCGGACAGGGTAGGCACGAGCAGTACTTC.

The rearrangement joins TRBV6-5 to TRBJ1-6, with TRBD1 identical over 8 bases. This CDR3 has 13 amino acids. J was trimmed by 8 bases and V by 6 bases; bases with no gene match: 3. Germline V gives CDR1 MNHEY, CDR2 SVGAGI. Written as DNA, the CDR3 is TGTGCCAGCAGCGGACAGGGTGATTCACCCCTCCACTTT. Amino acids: CASSGQGDSPLHF.

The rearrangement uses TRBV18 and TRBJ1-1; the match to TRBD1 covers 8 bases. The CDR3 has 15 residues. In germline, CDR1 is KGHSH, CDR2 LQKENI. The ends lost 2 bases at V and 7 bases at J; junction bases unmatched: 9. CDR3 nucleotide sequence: TGTGCCAGCTCACCAGTAGGCAGGGGGCGCATTGAAGCTTTCTTT. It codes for CASSPVGRGRIEAFF.

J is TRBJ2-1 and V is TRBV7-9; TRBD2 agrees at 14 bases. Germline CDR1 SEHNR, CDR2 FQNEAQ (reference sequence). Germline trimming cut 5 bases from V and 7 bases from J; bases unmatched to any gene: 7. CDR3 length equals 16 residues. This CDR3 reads CASSPTSGRAQNEQFF. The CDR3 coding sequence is TGTGCCAGCAGCCCGACTAGCGGGAGGGCCCAAAATGAGCAGTTCTTC.

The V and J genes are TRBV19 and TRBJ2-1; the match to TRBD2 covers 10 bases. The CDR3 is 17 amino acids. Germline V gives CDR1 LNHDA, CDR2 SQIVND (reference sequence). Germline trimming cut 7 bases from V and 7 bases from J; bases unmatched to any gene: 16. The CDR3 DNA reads TGTGCCAGTACTTATAGCGGGAGGTCTTATAGGGGGAATGAGCAGTTCTTC. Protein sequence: CASTYSGRSYRGNEQFF.

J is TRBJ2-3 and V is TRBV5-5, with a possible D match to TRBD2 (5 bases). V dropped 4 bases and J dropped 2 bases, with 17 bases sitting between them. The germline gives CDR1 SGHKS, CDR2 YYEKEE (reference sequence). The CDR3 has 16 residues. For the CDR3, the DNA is TGTGCCAGCAGCCTCAACCCGTCAGCGGACACAGATACGCAGTATTTT. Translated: CASSLNPSADTDTQYF.

The CDR3 coding sequence is TGTGCCAGCAGTGAGATGTGGGGGGGGAGTGATACGCAGTATTTT. Its translation is CASSEMWGGSDTQYF. The chain carries TRBV2 and TRBJ2-3; 7 nucleotides agree with TRBD2. Germline trimming cut 3 bases from V and 6 bases from J; bases unmatched to any gene: 9. Per the germline V gene, CDR1 is SNHLY and CDR2 is FYNNEI. This CDR3 contains 15 residues.

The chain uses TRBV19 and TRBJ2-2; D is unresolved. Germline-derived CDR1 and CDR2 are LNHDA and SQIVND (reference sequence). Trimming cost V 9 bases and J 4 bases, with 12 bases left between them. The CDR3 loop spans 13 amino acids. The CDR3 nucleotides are TGTGCCAGCGGCCGGAGAGGCACCGGGGAGCTGTTTTTT. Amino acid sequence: CASGRRGTGELFF.

CDR3 amino acids: CASSVALAGEQYF. The CDR3 DNA follows: TGTGCCAGCAGCGTAGCCCTAGCGGGCGAGCAGTACTTC. The chain is built from TRBV9 and TRBJ2-7, with 8 nucleotides matching TRBD2. The CDR3 sequence is 13 residues long. V lost 0 bases, J lost 6 bases, and 2 bases stayed unmatched. Per germline, CDR1 SGDLS and CDR2 YYNGEE.

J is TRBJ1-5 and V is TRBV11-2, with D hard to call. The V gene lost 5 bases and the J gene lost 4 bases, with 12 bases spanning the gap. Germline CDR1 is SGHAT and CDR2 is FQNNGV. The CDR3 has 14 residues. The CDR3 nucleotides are TGTGCCAGCAGCCTGACATCCGAAAATCAGCCCCAGCATTTT. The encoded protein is CASSLTSENQPQHF.